This T cell receptor beta chain was sequenced in a study of T-cell reconstitution after alpha-beta-depleted transplantation in children. As to this clonotype: Its target is unknown.

This CDR3 has 16 amino acids. V lost 6 bases, J lost 0 bases, and 15 bases lay in between. In germline, CDR1 is LNHNV, CDR2 YYDKDF (reference sequence). Study-level points and caveats: Several hundred graft clones that had expanded were reportedly the source of alpha-beta T cells about two months after transplant. Counts and diversity of T cells one year after transplant came mostly from newly produced T cells.

Construction of the TCRbeta library involved unique molecular identifiers. TCRdb used MiXCR to reprocess the PCR reads, holding one entry per CDR3 protein. The repertoire holds some 200,000 distinct CDR3 sequences, 7.5% to 9.5% seen once, with about 40% in the top ten. Sequencing was performed on PBMCs, mostly from graft donor cells, taken 360 days after TCRalphabeta/CD19-depleted stem cell transplant. The receptor was derived from a male patient under 10 years old who had a stem cell transplant for acute myeloid leukemia, so the T cells may come from the graft donor. The chain joins TRBV15 to TRBJ1-3; TRBD1 is a possible D gene (5 bases). The CDR3 region has the DNA TGTGCCACCAGACCCCTTAACAGGACCTCTGGAAACACCATATATTTT. Encoded protein: CATRPLNRTSGNTIYF.